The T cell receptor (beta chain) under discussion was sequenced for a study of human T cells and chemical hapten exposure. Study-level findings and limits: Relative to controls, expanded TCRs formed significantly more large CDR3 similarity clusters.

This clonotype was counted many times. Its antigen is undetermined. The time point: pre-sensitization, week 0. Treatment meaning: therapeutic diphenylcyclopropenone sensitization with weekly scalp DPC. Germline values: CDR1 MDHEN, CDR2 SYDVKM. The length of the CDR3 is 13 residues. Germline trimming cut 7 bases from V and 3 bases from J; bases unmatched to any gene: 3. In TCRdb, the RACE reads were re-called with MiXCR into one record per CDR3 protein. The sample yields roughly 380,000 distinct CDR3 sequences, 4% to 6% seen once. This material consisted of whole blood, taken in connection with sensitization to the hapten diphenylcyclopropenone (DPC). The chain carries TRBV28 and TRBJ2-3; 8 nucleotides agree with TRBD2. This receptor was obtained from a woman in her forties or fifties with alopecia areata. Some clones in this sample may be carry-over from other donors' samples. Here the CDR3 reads CASMPSGTDTQYF. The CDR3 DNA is TGTGCCAGCATGCCTAGCGGGACAGATACGCAGTATTTT.